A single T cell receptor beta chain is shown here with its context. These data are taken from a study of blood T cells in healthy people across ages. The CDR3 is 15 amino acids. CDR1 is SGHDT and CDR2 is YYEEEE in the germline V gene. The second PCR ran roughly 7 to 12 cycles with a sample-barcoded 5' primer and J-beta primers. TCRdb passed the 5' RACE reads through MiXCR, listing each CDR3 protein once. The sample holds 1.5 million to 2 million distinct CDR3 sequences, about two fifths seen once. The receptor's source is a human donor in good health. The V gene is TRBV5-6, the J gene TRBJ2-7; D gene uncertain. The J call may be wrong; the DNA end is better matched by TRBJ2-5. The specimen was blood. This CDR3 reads CASSLRLLIQETQYF. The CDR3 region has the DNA TGTGCCAGCAGCTTGCGTCTACTCATCCAAGAGACCCAGTACTTC.